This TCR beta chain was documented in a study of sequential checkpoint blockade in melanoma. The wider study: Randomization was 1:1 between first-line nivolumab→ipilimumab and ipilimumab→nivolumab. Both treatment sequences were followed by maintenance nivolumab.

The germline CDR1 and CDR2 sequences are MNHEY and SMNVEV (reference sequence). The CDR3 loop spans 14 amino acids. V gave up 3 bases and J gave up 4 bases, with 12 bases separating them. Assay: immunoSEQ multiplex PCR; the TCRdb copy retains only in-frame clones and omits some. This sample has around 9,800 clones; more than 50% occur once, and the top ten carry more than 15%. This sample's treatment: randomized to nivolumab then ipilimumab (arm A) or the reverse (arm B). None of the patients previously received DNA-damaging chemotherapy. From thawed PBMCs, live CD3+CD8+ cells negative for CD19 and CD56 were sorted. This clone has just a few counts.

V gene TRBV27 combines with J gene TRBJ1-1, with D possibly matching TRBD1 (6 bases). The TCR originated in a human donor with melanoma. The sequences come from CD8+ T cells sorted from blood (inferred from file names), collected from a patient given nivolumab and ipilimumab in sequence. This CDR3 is CASSFWGQGTEAFF. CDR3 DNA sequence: TGTGCCAGCAGTTTCTGGGGGCAGGGCACTGAAGCTTTCTTT.